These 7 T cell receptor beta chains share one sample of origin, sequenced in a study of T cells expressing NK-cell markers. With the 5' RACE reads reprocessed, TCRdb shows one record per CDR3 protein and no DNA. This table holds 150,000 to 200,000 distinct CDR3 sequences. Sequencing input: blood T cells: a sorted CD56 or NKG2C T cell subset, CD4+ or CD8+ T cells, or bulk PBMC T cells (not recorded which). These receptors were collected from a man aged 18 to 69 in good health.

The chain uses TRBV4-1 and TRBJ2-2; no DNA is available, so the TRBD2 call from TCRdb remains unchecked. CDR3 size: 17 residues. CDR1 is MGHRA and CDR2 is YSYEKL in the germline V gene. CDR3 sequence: CASSRTSGETISGELFF.

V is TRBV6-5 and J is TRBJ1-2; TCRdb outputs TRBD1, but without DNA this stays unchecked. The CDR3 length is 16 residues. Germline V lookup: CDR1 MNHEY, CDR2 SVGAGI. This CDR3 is CASSPLESRLFYGYTF.

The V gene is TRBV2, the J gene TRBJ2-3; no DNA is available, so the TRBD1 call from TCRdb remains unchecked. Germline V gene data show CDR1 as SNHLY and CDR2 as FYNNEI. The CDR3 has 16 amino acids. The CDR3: CASSEGRGTSTDTQYF.

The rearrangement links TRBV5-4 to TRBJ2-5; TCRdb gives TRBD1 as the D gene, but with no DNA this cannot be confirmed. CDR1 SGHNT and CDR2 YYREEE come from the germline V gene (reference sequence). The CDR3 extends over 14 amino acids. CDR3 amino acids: CASSRTDKPETQYF.

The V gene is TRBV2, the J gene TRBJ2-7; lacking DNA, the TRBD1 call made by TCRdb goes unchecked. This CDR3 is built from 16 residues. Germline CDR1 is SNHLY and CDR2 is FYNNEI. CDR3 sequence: CASSEGRPGQSYEQYF.

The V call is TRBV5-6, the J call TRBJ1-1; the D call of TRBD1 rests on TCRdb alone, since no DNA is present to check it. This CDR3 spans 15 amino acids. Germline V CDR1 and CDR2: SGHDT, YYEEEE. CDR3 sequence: CASSWGRQVGTEAFF.

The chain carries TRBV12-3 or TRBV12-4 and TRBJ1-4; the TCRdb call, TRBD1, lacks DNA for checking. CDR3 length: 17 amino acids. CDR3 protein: CASRPQHQGLTNEKLFF.